The 9 T cell receptor beta chains below all came from one sample that was sequenced in a study of siplizumab effects on memory and regulatory T cells. The data were produced by immunoSEQ multiplex PCR, yet TCRdb's version contains in-frame clones alone and is incomplete. The table records around 87,000 clones, about 90% of them present only once. The material sequenced was CD4+ T cells sorted from blood. The receptors stem from a human donor in good health.

The V call is TRBV19, the J call TRBJ1-1; D unclear. Germline CDR1 is LNHDA and CDR2 is SQIVND (reference sequence). V shed 6 bases and J shed 3 bases, with 8 bases lying between them. The CDR3 spans 12 residues. Here the CDR3 reads CASRLRDTEAFF. The CDR3 bases are TGTGCCAGTAGGCTGAGAGACACTGAAGCTTTCTTT.

As DNA, the CDR3 is TGTGCCAGCAGCCCAGGACTAGCGGGAGTCCCCGGGGAGCTGTTTTTT. Translated: CASSPGLAGVPGELFF. The chain combines TRBV11-3 with TRBJ2-2, with TRBD2 matching over 13 bases. In germline, CDR1 is SGHNT, CDR2 YENEEA. V lost 5 bases to trimming and J lost 6 bases; unmatched junction nucleotides: 6. The CDR3 is 16 amino acids.

The V call is TRBV5-4, the J call TRBJ2-5; no clear D gene. The CDR3 consists of 15 residues. CDR1 is SGHNT and CDR2 is YYREEE in the germline V gene (reference sequence). Trimming stripped 0 bases from V and 0 bases from J, with 9 bases between. The CDR3 DNA reads TGTGCCAGCAGCTTGGCGCGCGCCTACCAAGAGACCCAGTACTTC. This sequence encodes CASSLARAYQETQYF.

The rearrangement joins TRBV7-3 to TRBJ2-3; D unresolved. The CDR3 sequence is 11 residues long. V was shortened by 5 bases and J by 6 bases, with 6 bases between the two germline ends. Germline V gene lookup returns CDR1 SGHTA and CDR2 FQGTGA. The CDR3 spells CASSIGDTQYF. CDR3 DNA sequence: TGTGCCAGCAGCATAGGGGATACGCAGTATTTT.

This chain joins TRBV5-1 and TRBJ2-7; 9 positions match TRBD1. V was pared by 3 bases and J by 0 bases, with 1 base of the junction left unmatched. CDR1 is SGHRS, CDR2 YFSETQ, per germline. The CDR3 runs 14 residues. CDR3 sequence (DNA): TGCGCCAGCAGCTGGGGACAGGGCTCCTACGAGCAGTACTTC. Its protein is CASSWGQGSYEQYF. Complete variable domain (other parts from reference TRBV5-1 and TRBJ2-7): KAGVTQTPRYLIKTRGQQVTLSCSPISGHRSVSWYQQTPGQGLQFLFEYFSETQRNKGNFPGRFSGRQFSNSRSEMNVSTLELGDSALYLCASSWGQGSYEQYFGPGTRLTVT.

The chain uses TRBV5-6 and TRBJ1-3; D unclear. The V end lost 1 base, the J end lost 3 bases, and 11 bases lay between the germline ends. Per the germline V gene, CDR1 is SGHDT and CDR2 is YYEEEE. The CDR3 totals 15 residues. The CDR3 sequence is CASSLNTGIGNTIYF. The CDR3 bases are TGTGCCAGCAGCTTGAATACGGGGATTGGAAACACCATATATTTT.

The chain uses TRBV5-1 and TRBJ2-6; the D is unclear. Germline CDR1 and CDR2: SGHRS and YFSETQ. V was shortened by 0 bases and J by 2 bases, with 24 bases between the two germline ends. The CDR3 runs 21 residues. CDR3: CASSLVPPFLRVSAGANVLTF. Written as DNA, the CDR3 is TGCGCCAGCAGCTTGGTCCCTCCCTTCTTAAGGGTCTCTGCTGGGGCCAACGTCCTGACTTTC.

This chain links TRBV2 with TRBJ1-5; D gene unclear. CDR1 is SNHLY, CDR2 FYNNEI, per germline. V was trimmed by 2 bases and J by 3 bases, leaving 8 bases between them. This CDR3 has 14 residues. This chain's CDR3 is CASSELAVNQPQHF. The CDR3, as DNA: TGTGCCAGCAGTGAATTGGCAGTCAATCAGCCCCAGCATTTT.

This clone was observed at least ten times. The chain carries TRBV9 and TRBJ2-2, with D unclear. The ends were cut back, 0 bases at V and 2 bases at J, with 5 bases in the middle. This CDR3 contains 14 residues. Per germline, CDR1 SGDLS and CDR2 YYNGEE. DNA of the CDR3: TGTGCCAGCAGCGTAGTCGTTAACACCGGGGAGCTGTTTTTT. Protein: CASSVVVNTGELFF.